These T cell receptor beta chains were read from a single sample in a study of memory CD4+ T cells and cytomegalovirus serostatus. Assay: immunoSEQ multiplex PCR; the TCRdb copy retains only in-frame clones and omits some. The sample yields 58,000 or so clones, about 80% seen once. Specimen: memory CD4+ T cells from blood. These receptors were taken from an adult in good health and CMV-seropositive. Both conserved end residues are part of each CDR3.

>TRBV9|TRBJ2-3
CASSVERAYTDTQYF
>TRBV29-1|TRBJ1-1
CSVARDGNTEAFF
>TRBV11-2|TRBJ2-3
CASSGSGGFTDTQYF
>TRBV7-2|TRBJ2-2
CASSLSLGTGELFF
>TRBV2|TRBJ2-7
CASSTGTGNEQYF
>TRBV19|TRBJ1-1
CATIPLGDMGKKAFF
>TRBV7-3|TRBJ1-1
CASSLEGGGTEAFF
>TRBV19|TRBJ1-2
CASSFSGTVSGYTF
>TRBV6-5|TRBJ2-4
CASRDGGAKNIQYF
>TRBV5-1|TRBJ2-1
CASSLDPTGQGEQFF
>TRBV6-5|TRBJ2-5
CASSYSISGMQETQYF
>TRBV6-6|TRBJ2-7
CASSYSVGIASYEQYF
>TRBV5-1|TRBJ2-5
CASTLAGKPQTQYF
>TRBV7-3|TRBJ2-2
CASSLAAKGGTGELFF
>TRBV7-2|TRBJ2-7
CASSLGRLAGVRSGEQYF
>TRBV7-8|TRBJ1-5
CASSWDLTQPQHF
>TRBV29-1|TRBJ1-2
CSVEGDRFGYTF
>TRBV6-1|TRBJ2-2
CASRRPVGELFF
>TRBV2|TRBJ1-6
CASRDYRDRGSPLHF
>TRBV5-6|TRBJ1-5
CASSLPDQPQHF
>TRBV29-1|TRBJ2-7
CSVPGQGVSPYEQYF
>TRBV6-5|TRBJ2-7
CASSYTSSSYEQYF
>TRBV29-1|TRBJ1-4
CSVEVARGGARGEKLFF
>TRBV9|TRBJ2-2
CASSGRVAGELFF
>TRBV10-1|TRBJ1-1
CASSEQKVTEAFF
>TRBV11-2|TRBJ2-5
CASSHNTGGPGGETQYF
>TRBV7-9|TRBJ2-5
CASSLGTLQETQYF
>TRBV18|TRBJ1-2
CASSLRQGDGYTF
>TRBV10-3|TRBJ1-5
CAISRTGGNQPQHF
>TRBV6-1|TRBJ1-1
CASKSSMNTEAFF
>TRBV7-2|TRBJ2-3
CASSARTSDTQYF
>TRBV6-5|TRBJ1-2
CASTSGTLGYTF
>TRBV19|TRBJ1-3
CASSIGWSSGNTIYF
>TRBV5-1|TRBJ1-2
CASSVVVGLEGYTF
>TRBV18|TRBJ1-1
CASSPMLQGGEGEAFF
>TRBV4-3|TRBJ2-2
CASSQEGRGKFGGELFF
>TRBV2|TRBJ1-1
CATSIRIMEAFF
>TRBV6-1|TRBJ1-3
CAGGDISSGNTIYF
>TRBV6-6|TRBJ2-5
CASSVVWGETQYF
>TRBV18|TRBJ1-1
CASSPGGDTEAFF
>TRBV20-1|TRBJ1-2
CSARPGDGYTF
>TRBV5-1|TRBJ2-1
CASSPGWETNEQFF
>TRBV6-1|TRBJ2-5
CASSEPGTIQETQYF
>TRBV5-4|TRBJ2-7
CASSLAGRLDEQYF